These 24 T cell receptor beta chains share one sample of origin, sequenced in a study of untreated major depressive disorder. Notes on the study in general: TRBV05-01 (Vbeta 5.1) usage was higher in CD4+ T cells of depressed patients than controls.

TCRdb's copy holds only in-frame clones and misses some; the assay was immunoSEQ multiplex PCR. The sample gives approximately 13,000 clones, about nine tenths of which show up once; around 0.83% is in the top ten. These receptors are not linked to any known antigen. Sequencing was performed on CD4+ T cells from PBMCs. All receptors come from a man younger than 45 with major depressive disorder.

The chain employs TRBV11-3 and TRBJ2-7, with 7 bases lining up with TRBD1. The CDR3 runs 13 residues. V lost 8 bases to trimming and J lost 3 bases; unmatched junction nucleotides: 7. The germline CDR1 and CDR2 sequences are SGHNT and YENEEA. The DNA for the CDR3 is TGTGCCAGCTCTGGACAGGCCAACTACGAGCAGTACTTC. This translates into CASSGQANYEQYF.

This clone has more than one count but fewer than ten. V and J are TRBV4-2 and TRBJ2-3; 7 bases match TRBD1. V dropped 1 base and J dropped 0; count of bases not matched to a gene: 7. The CDR3 is made up of 17 amino acids. Germline CDR1 is LGHNA and CDR2 is YNFKEQ. The CDR3: CASSQGSQGQSTDTQYF. CDR3 in DNA: TGTGCCAGCAGCCAAGGGTCACAGGGACAGAGCACAGATACGCAGTATTTT.

The V and J genes are TRBV7-3 and TRBJ1-1; D is unresolved. V gave up 1 base and J gave up 5 bases, with 8 bases separating them. CDR1 and CDR2 (germline): SGHTA, FQGTGA. This CDR3 region has 13 residues. The CDR3 reads CASSLRIGTEAFF. The CDR3 DNA is TGTGCCAGCAGCTTAAGGATCGGAACTGAAGCTTTCTTT.

The chain links TRBV5-1 to TRBJ1-3; tentatively, D is TRBD1 (6 bases). The CDR3 consists of 16 residues. Per germline, CDR1 SGHRS and CDR2 YFSETQ. Trimming took off 4 bases at V and 0 bases at J, with 14 bases between the two ends. As DNA, the CDR3 is TGCGCCAGCAGCCCCCTGGACAGCCGCTCTGGAAACACCATATATTTT. It is translated as CASSPLDSRSGNTIYF.

This chain joins TRBV2 and TRBJ2-5; D unresolved. Deletions cut 4 bases from V and 7 bases from J, with 13 bases between. The CDR3 covers 13 residues. The germline CDR1 and CDR2 sequences are SNHLY and FYNNEI. CDR3 protein: CASSALTKGTQYF. The CDR3 DNA reads as TGTGCCAGCAGTGCACTCACGAAAGGGACCCAGTACTTC.

The V call is TRBV6-5, the J call TRBJ1-1; 8 bases line up with TRBD1. The V and J ends lost 0 bases and 2 bases, in that order; junction bases with no gene match: 5. CDR1 is MNHEY and CDR2 is SVGAGI in the germline V gene. The CDR3 covers 16 residues. The CDR3 loop reads CASSYSNRGSNTEAFF. The CDR3 bases are TGTGCCAGCAGTTACTCGAACAGGGGGTCAAACACTGAAGCTTTCTTT.

The chain employs TRBV5-4 and TRBJ2-5; 9 bases agree with TRBD1. Trimming cost V 2 bases and J 5 bases; bases outside gene matches: 7. Germline loops: CDR1 SGHNT, CDR2 YYREEE (reference sequence). The CDR3 totals 15 residues. The CDR3 sequence is CASSLLGQGSETQYF. CDR3 nucleotide sequence: TGTGCCAGCAGCTTACTGGGACAGGGTAGTGAGACCCAGTACTTC.

The CDR3 DNA follows: TGTGCCAGTAGTACCACCCGGGAGCTCAATGAGCAGTTCTTC. Residues: CASSTTRELNEQFF. V is TRBV19 and J is TRBJ2-1; a weak D match, TRBD2 (6 bases). This CDR3 comprises 14 residues. The germline gives CDR1 LNHDA, CDR2 SQIVND (reference sequence). The V end was cut by 4 bases, the J end by 6 bases, with 13 bases between.

The chain uses TRBV5-4 and TRBJ2-3, with 13 bases matching TRBD2. This CDR3 is built from 16 residues. Germline CDR1 and CDR2: SGHNT and YYREEE (reference sequence). The J segment lost 0 bases and the V segment lost 3 bases, leaving 1 base of the junction unmatched. The CDR3 sequence: CASSSGLAGSTDTQYF. The CDR3 DNA sequence: TGTGCCAGCAGCTCGGGACTAGCGGGGAGCACAGATACGCAGTATTTT.

This chain uses TRBV19 with TRBJ2-2, with 7 bases aligning to TRBD1. This CDR3 is built from 16 residues. Trimming at V came to 10 bases and at J to 2 bases, leaving 13 bases not matched to a gene. The germline V gene has CDR1 LNHDA and CDR2 SQIVND (reference sequence). The CDR3 region has the DNA TGTGCCACTCTCCACCCTGGGACAGAAAACACCGGGGAGCTGTTTTTT. Its protein product is CATLHPGTENTGELFF. The full variable domain, completed using reference TRBV19 and TRBJ2-2, is DGGITQSPKYLFRKEGQNVTLSCEQNLNHDAMYWYRQDPGQGLRLIYYSQIVNDFQKGDIAEGYSVSREKKESFPLTVTSAQKNPTAFYLCATLHPGTENTGELFFGEGSRLTVL.

This chain connects TRBV23-1 to TRBJ1-6; D remains unclear. TRBV23-1 falls under the ORF class, with uncertain function. The CDR3 runs to 17 residues. V lost 3 bases and J 0 bases, leaving 12 bases between the germline ends. The CDR3 DNA reads TGCGCCAGCAGTCATAGGGCCGCCGCCTCCTATAATTCACCCCTCCACTTT. Amino acids: CASSHRAAASYNSPLHF.

The chain is built from TRBV6-5 and TRBJ1-6, with D possibly TRBD1 on 5 matching bases. The V gene's germline CDR1 is MNHEY and CDR2 SVGAGI. The V end lost 6 bases, the J end lost 9 bases, and 9 bases lay between the germline ends. The CDR3 is made up of 12 amino acids. For the CDR3, the DNA is TGTGCCAGCAGCTGGGGGAGTTCACCCCTCCACTTT. It specifies CASSWGSSPLHF.

The chain links TRBV16 to TRBJ2-1; 15 positions agree with TRBD2. In germline, CDR1 is KGHSY, CDR2 FQNENV. Trimming cost V 4 bases and J 9 bases; bases outside gene matches: 16. This CDR3 spans 19 amino acids. The CDR3 DNA reads as TGTGCCAGCAGCCTCCAATTCCGCGGACTAGCGGGGGGGCCAGGTGAGCAGTTCTTC. Its protein is CASSLQFRGLAGGPGEQFF.

The chain has TRBV5-1 and TRBJ2-5; no definite D call. The length of the CDR3 is 14 residues. Germline V gene data show CDR1 as SGHRS and CDR2 as YFSETQ. Trimming pared 0 bases from V and 1 base from J, leaving 7 bases between. CDR3 bases: TGCGCCAGCAGCTTGGCCAATCCCCAAGAGACCCAGTACTTC. Its translation: CASSLANPQETQYF.

The chain joins TRBV6-6 to TRBJ1-5, with D hard to call. Germline V gene lookup returns CDR1 MNHNY and CDR2 SVGAGI (reference sequence). The CDR3 loop spans 15 amino acids. The V end was cut by 0 bases, the J end by 3 bases, with 9 bases between. CDR3 coding DNA: TGTGCCAGCAGTTACTCGTCGGGTTACAATCAGCCCCAGCATTTT. This sequence encodes CASSYSSGYNQPQHF.

The genes are TRBV27 and TRBJ2-5; TRBD2 agrees at 8 bases. Germline CDR1 and CDR2: MNHEY and SMNVEV (reference sequence). With 7 bases clipped from V and 2 bases from J, the junction kept 9 bases outside the gene matches. The CDR3 has 15 amino acids. In DNA form, the CDR3 reads TGTGCCAGCATGTCCGGGGGGGCCCTTCAAGAGACCCAGTACTTC. Translated, it gives CASMSGGALQETQYF.

The genes are TRBV19 and TRBJ2-2; D is undetermined. This CDR3 has 14 amino acids. Germline CDR1 and CDR2: LNHDA and SQIVND (reference sequence). Trimming left V 4 bases short and J 0 bases short, with 6 bases between. The CDR3 nucleotides are TGTGCCAGTAGTACGACACCGAACACCGGGGAGCTGTTTTTT. It codes for CASSTTPNTGELFF.

The CDR3: CASSEAQSRANVLTF. For the CDR3, the DNA is TGCGCCAGCAGTGAAGCACAAAGTCGGGCCAACGTCCTGACTTTC. The V gene is TRBV10-1, the J gene TRBJ2-6, with D uncertain. This CDR3 contains 15 residues. The V and J ends lost 3 bases and 5 bases respectively, with 11 bases between them. Germline V CDR1 and CDR2: WNHNN, SYGVQD (reference sequence).

CDR3 nucleotides: TGTGCCAGCTCCCAAAAGGGGAGGGGAGCTTCGAACACCGGGGAGCTGTTTTTT. This encodes CASSQKGRGASNTGELFF. This chain uses TRBV18 with TRBJ2-2, with TRBD2 identical over 7 bases. The CDR3 covers 18 residues. Germline lookup yields CDR1 KGHSH and CDR2 LQKENI. Losses at the gene ends were 6 bases for V and 0 bases for J; bases not matched to a gene: 13.

The chain employs TRBV27 and TRBJ2-7, with a tentative D call TRBD1 (6 bases). Germline-derived CDR1 and CDR2 are MNHEY and SMNVEV (reference sequence). Trimming took 5 bases from V and 1 from J, leaving 12 bases between them. The length of the CDR3 is 14 residues. The CDR3 region is CASSKEGESYEQYF. The CDR3 coding sequence is TGTGCCAGCAGTAAAGAGGGGGAATCCTACGAGCAGTACTTC.

V usage is TRBV19 and J usage is TRBJ2-3; 8 positions match TRBD2. V lost 5 bases and J lost 3; bases outside the gene matches: 7. This CDR3 has 15 amino acids. The germline V gene encodes CDR1 LNHDA and CDR2 SQIVND (reference sequence). CDR3 nucleotides: TGTGCCAGTAGTGTCCCTCGCGGGGGGACAGATACGCAGTATTTT. This gives the protein CASSVPRGGTDTQYF.

The rearrangement joins TRBV7-9 to TRBJ1-5; maybe TRBD1 (6 bases). The V and J ends lost 1 base and 4 bases respectively, with 17 bases between them. This CDR3 contains 17 residues. Germline V CDR1 and CDR2: SEHNR, FQNEAQ (reference sequence). The CDR3 sequence is CASSLGVGDRTNQPQHF. The CDR3, as DNA: TGTGCCAGCAGCTTAGGTGTAGGTGACAGGACGAATCAGCCCCAGCATTTT.

The rearrangement joins TRBV5-1 to TRBJ2-3, with D uncertain. The CDR3 has 14 residues. Germline V gives CDR1 SGHRS, CDR2 YFSETQ. V shed 0 bases and J shed 3 bases, with 8 bases lying between them. The CDR3 here is CASSLDTQTDTQYF. The CDR3, as DNA: TGCGCCAGCAGCTTGGACACACAAACAGATACGCAGTATTTT.

The chain recombines TRBV28 with TRBJ1-6; the match to TRBD1 covers 12 bases. Germline trimming cut 6 bases from V and 2 bases from J; bases unmatched to any gene: 11. The germline CDR1 and CDR2 sequences are MDHEN and SYDVKM. This CDR3 contains 19 residues. CDR3 nucleotides: TGTGCCAGCAGCCCCCCGGGACAGGGGGCAAATGCCTATAATTCACCCCTCCACTTT. Amino acids: CASSPPGQGANAYNSPLHF. The whole variable domain, filled in from reference TRBV28 and TRBJ1-6, reads DVKVTQSSRYLVKRTGEKVFLECVQDMDHENMFWYRQDPGLGLRLIYFSYDVKMKEKGDIPEGYSVSREKKERFSLILESASTNQTSMYLCASSPPGQGANAYNSPLHFGNGTRLTVT.